Below are 9 T cell receptor beta chains sequenced from a single sample in a study of blood T cell repertoires in COVID-19. Using immunoSEQ multiplex PCR, the repertoire was profiled, and TCRdb retains in-frame clones only, with some absent. This sample carries 200,000 to 250,000 clones, 80% to 85% of them seen once, and the ten largest clones take 15% to 20%. Sequencing was done on a sample of peripheral blood. All receptors derive from a woman older than 75 with active or convalescent COVID-19.

The genes are TRBV5-5 and TRBJ1-5; TRBD1 is a possible D gene (6 bases). V was trimmed by 4 bases and J by 2 bases, leaving 13 bases between them. Germline V gene lookup returns CDR1 SGHKS and CDR2 YYEKEE (reference sequence). This CDR3 has 15 amino acids. The CDR3 sequence is CASSPQGYGNQPQHF. The CDR3, as DNA: TGTGCCAGCAGCCCTCAGGGGTACGGCAATCAGCCCCAGCATTTT.

This sequence joins TRBV27 and TRBJ2-3; possible D gene TRBD1, 6 bases. This CDR3 comprises 17 residues. V was cut by 2 bases and J by 0 bases, with 15 bases left in between. Looked up from germline, CDR1 is MNHEY and CDR2 is SMNVEV (reference sequence). Here the CDR3 reads CASSLVGRTASTDTQYF. The CDR3 DNA sequence: TGTGCCAGCAGTTTAGTGGGCAGGACAGCTAGCACAGATACGCAGTATTTT.

The chain carries TRBV11-3 and TRBJ1-1; 8 bases agree with TRBD1. CDR1 and CDR2 from the germline V gene are SGHNT and YENEEA. The V and J ends lost 5 bases and 4 bases, in that order; junction bases with no gene match: 3. The CDR3 totals 13 residues. The CDR3 here is CASSLGQGTEAFF. CDR3 nucleotide sequence: TGTGCCAGCAGCCTCGGACAGGGCACTGAAGCTTTCTTT.

The CDR3 region is CASSLGEFRNTEAFF. DNA of the CDR3: TGTGCCAGCAGTTTGGGAGAGTTCAGGAACACTGAAGCTTTCTTT. The gene calls are TRBV28 and TRBJ1-1; no definite D call. This CDR3 has 15 residues. The germline gives CDR1 MDHEN, CDR2 SYDVKM. Trimming left V 3 bases short and J 1 base short, with 12 bases between.

The gene calls are TRBV28 and TRBJ2-2, with 8 bases aligning to TRBD1. Trimming cost V 2 bases and J 6 bases; bases outside gene matches: 5. The CDR3 extends over 15 amino acids. The germline gives CDR1 MDHEN, CDR2 SYDVKM. In nucleotides, the CDR3 is TGTGCCAGCAGTTTAGTCAGGGGGCAGGCCGGGGAGCTGTTTTTT. Translated, it gives CASSLVRGQAGELFF.

This clone was seen only once. This chain connects TRBV7-9 to TRBJ1-2, with 11 bases matching TRBD1. The CDR3 totals 16 residues. The J segment lost 5 bases and the V segment lost 1 base, leaving 6 bases of the junction unmatched. Germline CDR1 SEHNR, CDR2 FQNEAQ (reference sequence). The DNA of the CDR3 is TGTGCCAGCAGCTTAGGGACAGGGGGCGAAGGTTATGGCTACACCTTC. It codes for CASSLGTGGEGYGYTF. Full variable domain (missing parts from reference TRBV7-9 and TRBJ1-2): DTGVSQNPRHKITKRGQNVTFRCDPISEHNRLYWYRQTLGQGPEFLTYFQNEAQLEKSRLLSDRFSAERPKGSFSTLEIQRTEQGDSAMYLCASSLGTGGEGYGYTFGSGTRLTVV.

The rearrangement joins TRBV9 to TRBJ2-2, with D possibly being TRBD2 (6 bases). The CDR3 spans 15 residues. V was clipped by 0 bases and J by 4 bases, with 10 bases between them. Germline V gene data show CDR1 as SGDLS and CDR2 as YYNGEE. As DNA, the CDR3 is TGTGCCAGCAGCGTAGCGGGGGTCCTCACCGGGGAGCTGTTTTTT. This codes for CASSVAGVLTGELFF. The variable domain in full, completed from reference TRBV9 and TRBJ2-2, reads DSGVTQTPKHLITATGQRVTLRCSPRSGDLSVYWYQQSLDQGLQFLIQYYNGEERAKGNILERFSAQQFPDLHSELNLSSLELGDSALYFCASSVAGVLTGELFFGEGSRLTVL.

The chain employs TRBV7-9 and TRBJ2-7; TRBD1 matches at 8 bases. Trimming took 5 bases from V and 7 from J; bases not matched to a gene: 13. The germline V gene has CDR1 SEHNR and CDR2 FQNEAQ (reference sequence). The CDR3 is made up of 15 amino acids. DNA of the CDR3: TGTGCCAGCAGCAGCTTAGACGACAGGGGTGGAGAGCAGTACTTC. This translates into CASSSLDDRGGEQYF. Based on the CDR3 plus reference TRBV7-9 and TRBJ2-7, the full variable domain is DTGVSQNPRHKITKRGQNVTFRCDPISEHNRLYWYRQTLGQGPEFLTYFQNEAQLEKSRLLSDRFSAERPKGSFSTLEIQRTEQGDSAMYLCASSSLDDRGGEQYFGPGTRLTVT.

This clone was seen only once. The chain's CDR3 is CASSWRGQGPPEQYF. For the CDR3, the DNA is TGCGCCAGCAGCTGGAGGGGACAGGGCCCTCCCGAGCAGTACTTC. The chain is built from TRBV5-1 and TRBJ2-7; 9 bases align to TRBD1. V shed 3 bases, J shed 6 bases, and the junction held 10 bases outside the gene matches. The CDR3 totals 15 residues. Germline assignment: CDR1 SGHRS and CDR2 YFSETQ.